The 10 T cell receptor beta chains below were found in one sample sequenced in a study of metastatic and nonmetastatic thyroid tumors. TCRdb reprocessed the PCR reads using MiXCR. The repertoire holds about 30,000 clones, with about 20% as singletons. Each patient went into thyroid surgery without having received any treatment. What was sequenced was blood. These receptors originate from a female donor with papillary thyroid cancer or a benign thyroid nodule (not recorded which). Some clones in this sample may be carry-over from other donors' samples.

J is TRBJ2-7 and V is TRBV20-1; 10 positions match TRBD1. Trimming removed 6 bases from V and 0 bases from J; junction bases left unmatched: 5. CDR1 DFQATT and CDR2 SNEGSKA come from the germline V gene (reference sequence). This CDR3 region has 14 residues. CDR3 in DNA: TGCAGTGCCAGGGGGACAGGGGACTCCTACGAGCAGTACTTC. It translates to CSARGTGDSYEQYF.

There are a few counts of this clone. The chain is built from TRBV12-3 or TRBV12-4 and TRBJ2-7; 7 bases map to TRBD1. This CDR3 contains 13 residues. The CDR3 is CHRGDGKTYEQYF. Written as DNA, the CDR3 is TGTCACAGGGGTGACGGCAAGACCTACGAGCAGTACTTC.

This clone was recorded a few times. This rearrangement joins TRBV30 to TRBJ1-2; D gene unclear. This CDR3 spans 13 amino acids. Trimming took off 5 bases at V and 4 bases at J, with 14 bases between the two ends. Germline assignment: CDR1 GTSNPN and CDR2 SVGIG (reference sequence). DNA for the CDR3: TGTGCCTGGTACGGAACATATAGCTATGGCTACACCTTC. Its protein product is CAWYGTYSYGYTF. Full variable domain (outside the CDR3, taken from reference TRBV30 and TRBJ1-2): SQTIHQWPATLVQPVGSPLSLECTVEGTSNPNLYWYRQAAGRGLQLLFYSVGIGQISSEVPQNLSASRPQDRQFILSSKKLLLSDSGFYLCAWYGTYSYGYTFGSGTRLTVV.

In this sample, this clone turned up many times. The chain joins TRBV5-1 to TRBJ2-6, with 9 bases identical to TRBD1. This CDR3 region has 18 residues. V was pared by 3 bases and J by 3 bases, with 10 bases of the junction left unmatched. Per the germline V gene, CDR1 is SGHRS and CDR2 is YFSETQ. The CDR3 sequence is CASSWAGTGNFGANVLTF. The CDR3 region has the DNA TGCGCCAGCAGCTGGGCGGGGACAGGGAACTTTGGGGCCAACGTCCTGACTTTC.

This clone has only a few counts. V and J are TRBV28 and TRBJ2-1; no reliable D call. The CDR3 contains 14 residues. Per germline, CDR1 MDHEN and CDR2 SYDVKM. Trimming took off 3 bases at V and 7 bases at J, with 13 bases between the two ends. The CDR3 spells CASSFPTGGNEQFF. CDR3 in DNA: TGTGCCAGCAGTTTTCCTACCGGTGGTAATGAGCAGTTCTTC.

This clone has more than one count but fewer than ten. The chain carries TRBV18 and TRBJ2-7, with D unclear. CDR1 and CDR2 from the germline V gene are KGHSH and LQKENI. The V and J ends lost 0 bases and 4 bases respectively, with 7 bases between them. This CDR3 spans 13 amino acids. The CDR3 DNA reads as TGTGCCAGCTCACCACCTCAGAATTACGAGCAGTACTTC. Translated, it gives CASSPPQNYEQYF.

This clone was seen repeatedly, ten times or more. The chain links TRBV28 to TRBJ2-6, with D possibly matching TRBD1 (5 bases). This CDR3 has 16 residues. Germline assignment: CDR1 MDHEN and CDR2 SYDVKM. V was pared by 7 bases and J by 2 bases, with 15 bases between. The CDR3 spells CASTYGRGPGANVLTF. CDR3 in DNA: TGTGCCAGCACTTATGGAAGGGGTCCTGGGGCCAACGTCCTGACTTTC.

This clone was found many times. The chain employs TRBV28 and TRBJ2-3; 8 bases map to TRBD2. Germline V lookup: CDR1 MDHEN, CDR2 SYDVKM. The CDR3 totals 16 residues. With 3 bases clipped from V and 4 bases from J, the junction kept 9 bases outside the gene matches. CDR3 loop: CASSLLSGGRSDTQYF. CDR3 DNA sequence: TGTGCCAGCAGTTTGTTGTCGGGGGGGCGGTCAGATACGCAGTATTTT.

This clone was detected only a few times. The J gene is TRBJ1-2, the V gene TRBV15; D is perhaps TRBD1 (5 bases). CDR3 length: 15 amino acids. Between the trimmed V and J ends, which lost 5 bases and 8 bases, there was a span of 21 bases. Germline CDR1 and CDR2: LNHNV and YYDKDF (reference sequence). CDR3 residues: CATSVGRDPWSGYTF. CDR3 DNA sequence: TGTGCCACCAGCGTTGGCCGGGACCCGTGGTCGGGCTACACCTTC.

Ten or more counts support this clone. Sequence at one end of the junction differs from germline and may be a read error. This chain connects TRBV7-7 to TRBJ2-3; the match to TRBD2 covers 16 bases. The germline gives CDR1 SSHAT, CDR2 FNYEAQ (reference sequence). The CDR3 length is 17 residues. The CDR3 is CASSLGLAGGRTDTQYF. As DNA, the CDR3 is TGTGCTAGCAGCTTGGGACTAGCGGGGGGGCGGACAGATACGCAGTATTTT. Combining the CDR3 with reference TRBV7-7 and TRBJ2-3 gives the whole variable domain GAGVSQSPRYKVTKRGQDVTLRCDPISSHATLYWYQQALGQGPEFLTYFNYEAQPDKSGLPSDRFSAERPEGSISTLTIQRTEQRDSAMYRCASSLGLAGGRTDTQYFGPGTRLTVL.